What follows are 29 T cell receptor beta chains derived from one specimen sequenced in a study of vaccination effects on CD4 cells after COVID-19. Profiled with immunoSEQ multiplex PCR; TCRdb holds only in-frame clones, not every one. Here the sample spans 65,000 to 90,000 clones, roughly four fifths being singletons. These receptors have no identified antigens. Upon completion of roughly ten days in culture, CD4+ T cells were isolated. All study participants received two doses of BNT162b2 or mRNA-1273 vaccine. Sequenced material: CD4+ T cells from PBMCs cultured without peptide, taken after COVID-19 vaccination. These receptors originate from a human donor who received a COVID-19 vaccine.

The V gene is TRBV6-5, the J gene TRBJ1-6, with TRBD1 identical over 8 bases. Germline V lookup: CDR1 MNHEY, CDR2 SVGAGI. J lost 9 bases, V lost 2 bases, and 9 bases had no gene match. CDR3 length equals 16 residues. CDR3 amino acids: CASSYTLQGARSPLHF. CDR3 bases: TGTGCCAGCAGTTACACCCTCCAGGGGGCGCGTTCACCCCTCCACTTT.

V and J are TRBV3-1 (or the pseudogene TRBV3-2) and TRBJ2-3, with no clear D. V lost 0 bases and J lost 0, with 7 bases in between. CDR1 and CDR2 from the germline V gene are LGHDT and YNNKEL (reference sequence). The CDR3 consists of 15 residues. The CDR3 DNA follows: TGTGCCAGCAGCCAAGATAGAACTAGCACAGATACGCAGTATTTT. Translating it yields CASSQDRTSTDTQYF.

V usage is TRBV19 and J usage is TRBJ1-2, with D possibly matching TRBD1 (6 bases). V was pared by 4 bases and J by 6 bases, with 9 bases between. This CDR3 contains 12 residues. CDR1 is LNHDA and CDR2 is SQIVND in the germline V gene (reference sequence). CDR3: CASSKNRDGYTF. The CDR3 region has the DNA TGTGCCAGTAGTAAAAACAGGGATGGCTACACCTTC.

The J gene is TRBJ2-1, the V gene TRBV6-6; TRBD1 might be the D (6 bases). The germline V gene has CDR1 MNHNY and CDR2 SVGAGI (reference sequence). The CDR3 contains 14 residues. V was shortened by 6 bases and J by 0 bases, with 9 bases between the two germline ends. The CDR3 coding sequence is TGTGCCAGCAGACTGGACAGCTCCTACAATGAGCAGTTCTTC. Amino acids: CASRLDSSYNEQFF.

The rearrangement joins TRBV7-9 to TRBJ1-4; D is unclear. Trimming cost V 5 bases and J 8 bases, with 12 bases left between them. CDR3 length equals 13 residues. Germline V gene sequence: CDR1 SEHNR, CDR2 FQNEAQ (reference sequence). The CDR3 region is CASSPRGGEKLFF. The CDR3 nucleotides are TGTGCCAGCAGCCCCCGGGGAGGGGAAAAACTGTTTTTT. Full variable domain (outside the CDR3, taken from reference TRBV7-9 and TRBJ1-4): DTGVSQNPRHKITKRGQNVTFRCDPISEHNRLYWYRQTLGQGPEFLTYFQNEAQLEKSRLLSDRFSAERPKGSFSTLEIQRTEQGDSAMYLCASSPRGGEKLFFGSGTQLSVL.

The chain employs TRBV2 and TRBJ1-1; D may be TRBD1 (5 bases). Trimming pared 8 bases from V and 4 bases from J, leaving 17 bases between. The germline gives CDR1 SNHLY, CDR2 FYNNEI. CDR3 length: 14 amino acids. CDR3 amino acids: CASFWQGPSTEAFF. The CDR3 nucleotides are TGTGCCAGCTTTTGGCAGGGACCGAGCACTGAAGCTTTCTTT.

DNA of the CDR3: TGTGCCAGCAGCCAGGGACAGCCCCCGAGCGTC. The encoded protein is CASSQGQPPSV. The chain is built from TRBV6-5 and TRBJ2-7, with 7 positions matching TRBD1. Germline CDR1 reads MNHEY; CDR2 reads SVGAGI. This CDR3 contains 11 residues.

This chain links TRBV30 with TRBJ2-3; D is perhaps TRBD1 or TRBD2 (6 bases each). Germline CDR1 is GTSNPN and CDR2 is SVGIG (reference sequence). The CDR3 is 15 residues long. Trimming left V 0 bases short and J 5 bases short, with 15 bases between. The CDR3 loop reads CAWSVPGGREDTQYF. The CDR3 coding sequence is TGTGCCTGGAGTGTACCTGGGGGGCGAGAAGATACGCAGTATTTT.

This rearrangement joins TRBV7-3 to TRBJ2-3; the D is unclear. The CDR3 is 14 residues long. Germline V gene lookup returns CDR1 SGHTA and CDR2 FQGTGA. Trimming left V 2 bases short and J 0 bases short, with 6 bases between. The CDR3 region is CASSLGRSTDTQYF. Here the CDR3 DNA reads TGTGCCAGCAGCTTAGGTCGAAGCACAGATACGCAGTATTTT.

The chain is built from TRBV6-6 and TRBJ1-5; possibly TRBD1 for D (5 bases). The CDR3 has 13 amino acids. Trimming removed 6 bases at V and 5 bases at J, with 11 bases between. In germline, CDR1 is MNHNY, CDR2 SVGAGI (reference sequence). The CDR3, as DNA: TGTGCCAGCAGATACCAGGGTGATCAGCCCCAGCATTTT. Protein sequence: CASRYQGDQPQHF.

The CDR3 here is CASSSVIQNNEQFF. The CDR3 DNA reads TGTGCCAGCAGTTCGGTTATCCAGAACAATGAGCAGTTCTTC. The V and J genes are TRBV28 and TRBJ2-1; D remains ambiguous. Germline loops: CDR1 MDHEN, CDR2 SYDVKM. The CDR3 loop spans 14 amino acids. V lost 4 bases, J lost 5 bases, and 12 bases lay in between.

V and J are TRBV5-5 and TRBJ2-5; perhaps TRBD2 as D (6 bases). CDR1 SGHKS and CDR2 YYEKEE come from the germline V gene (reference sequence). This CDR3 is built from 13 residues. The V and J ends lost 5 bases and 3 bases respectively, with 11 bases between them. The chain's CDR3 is CASSLPGEETQYF. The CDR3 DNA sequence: TGTGCCAGCAGTCTCCCGGGAGAAGAGACCCAGTACTTC.

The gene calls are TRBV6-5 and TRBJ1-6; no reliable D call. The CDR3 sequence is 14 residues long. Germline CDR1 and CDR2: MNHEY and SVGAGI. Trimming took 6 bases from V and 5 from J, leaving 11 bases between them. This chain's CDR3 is CASSVDTDNSPLHF. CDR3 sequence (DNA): TGTGCCAGCAGCGTCGACACCGATAATTCACCCCTCCACTTT.

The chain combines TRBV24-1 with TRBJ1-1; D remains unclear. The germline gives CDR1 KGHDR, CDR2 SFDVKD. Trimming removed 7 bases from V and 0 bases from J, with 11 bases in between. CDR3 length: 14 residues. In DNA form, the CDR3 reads TGTGCCACCAGGGGCGGATACCTGAACACTGAAGCTTTCTTT. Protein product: CATRGGYLNTEAFF.

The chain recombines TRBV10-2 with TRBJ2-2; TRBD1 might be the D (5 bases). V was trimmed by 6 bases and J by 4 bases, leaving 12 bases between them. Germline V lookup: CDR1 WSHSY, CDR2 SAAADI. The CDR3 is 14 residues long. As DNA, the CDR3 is TGCGCCAGCAGGACAGTAGGGGCCACCGGGGAGCTGTTTTTT. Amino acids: CASRTVGATGELFF.

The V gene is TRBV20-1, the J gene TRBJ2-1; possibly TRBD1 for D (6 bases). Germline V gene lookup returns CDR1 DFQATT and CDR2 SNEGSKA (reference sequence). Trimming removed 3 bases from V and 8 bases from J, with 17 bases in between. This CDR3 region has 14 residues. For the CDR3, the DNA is TGCAGTGCTAGTAATCCACCCCAGGGGTATGAGCAGTTCTTC. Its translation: CSASNPPQGYEQFF.

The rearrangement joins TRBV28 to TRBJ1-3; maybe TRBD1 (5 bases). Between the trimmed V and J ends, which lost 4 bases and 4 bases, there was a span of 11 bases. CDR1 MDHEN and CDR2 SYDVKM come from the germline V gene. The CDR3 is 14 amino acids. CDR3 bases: TGTGCCAGCAGTTGGGGCGGGGGGGGAAACACCATATATTTT. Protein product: CASSWGGGGNTIYF.

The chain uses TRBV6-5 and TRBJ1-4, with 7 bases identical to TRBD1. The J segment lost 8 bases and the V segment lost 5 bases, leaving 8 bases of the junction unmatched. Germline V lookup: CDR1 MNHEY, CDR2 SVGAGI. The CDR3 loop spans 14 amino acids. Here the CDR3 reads CASSPPGGREKLFF. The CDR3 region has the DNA TGTGCCAGCAGTCCACCAGGGGGTCGAGAAAAACTGTTTTTT.

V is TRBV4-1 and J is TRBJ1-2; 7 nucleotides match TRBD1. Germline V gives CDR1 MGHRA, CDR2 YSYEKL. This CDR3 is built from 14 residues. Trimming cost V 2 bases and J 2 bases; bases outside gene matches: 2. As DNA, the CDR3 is TGCGCCAGCAGCCAACTGACAGGGAACTATGGCTACACCTTC. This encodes CASSQLTGNYGYTF.

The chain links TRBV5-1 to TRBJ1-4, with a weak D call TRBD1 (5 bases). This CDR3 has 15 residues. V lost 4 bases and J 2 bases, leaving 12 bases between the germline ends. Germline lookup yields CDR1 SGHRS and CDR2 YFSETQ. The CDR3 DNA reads TGCGCCAGCAGCCGAGGGGTGGTGACTAATGAAAAACTGTTTTTT. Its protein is CASSRGVVTNEKLFF.

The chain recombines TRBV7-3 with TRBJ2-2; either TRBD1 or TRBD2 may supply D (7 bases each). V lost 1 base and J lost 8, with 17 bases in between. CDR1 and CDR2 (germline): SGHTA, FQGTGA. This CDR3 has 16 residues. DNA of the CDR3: TGTGCCAGCAGCTTAAGACAGGGAGGGGCAACTGGGGAGCTGTTTTTT. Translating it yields CASSLRQGGATGELFF. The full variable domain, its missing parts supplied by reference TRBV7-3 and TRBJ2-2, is GAGVSQTPSNKVTEKGKYVELRCDPISGHTALYWYRQSLGQGPEFLIYFQGTGAADDSGLPNDRFFAVRPEGSVSTLKIQRTERGDSAVYLCASSLRQGGATGELFFGEGSRLTVL.

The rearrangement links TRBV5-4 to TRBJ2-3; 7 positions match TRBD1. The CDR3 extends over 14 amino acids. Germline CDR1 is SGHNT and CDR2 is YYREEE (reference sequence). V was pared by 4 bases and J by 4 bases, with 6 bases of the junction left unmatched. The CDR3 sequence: CASSATGAADTQYF. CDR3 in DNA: TGTGCCAGCAGCGCCACAGGGGCCGCAGATACGCAGTATTTT.

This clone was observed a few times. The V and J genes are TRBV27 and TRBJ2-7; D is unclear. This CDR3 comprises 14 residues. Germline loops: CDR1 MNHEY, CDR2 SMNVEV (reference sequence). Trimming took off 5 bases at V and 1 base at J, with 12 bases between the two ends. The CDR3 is CASSPRVGSYEQYV. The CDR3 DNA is TGTGCCAGCAGTCCCCGGGTGGGTTCCTACGAGCAGTACGTC.

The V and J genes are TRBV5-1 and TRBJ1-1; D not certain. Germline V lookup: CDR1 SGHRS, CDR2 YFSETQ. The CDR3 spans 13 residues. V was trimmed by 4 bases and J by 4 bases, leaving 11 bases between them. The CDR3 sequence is CASSDQGSTEAFF. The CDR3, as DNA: TGCGCCAGCAGCGACCAAGGGAGCACTGAAGCTTTCTTT.

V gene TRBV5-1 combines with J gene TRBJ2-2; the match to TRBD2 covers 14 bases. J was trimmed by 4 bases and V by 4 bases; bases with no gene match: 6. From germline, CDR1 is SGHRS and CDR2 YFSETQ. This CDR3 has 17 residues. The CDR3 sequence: CASSQGLAGGRTGELFF. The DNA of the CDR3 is TGCGCCAGCAGCCAAGGACTAGCGGGGGGACGCACCGGGGAGCTGTTTTTT.

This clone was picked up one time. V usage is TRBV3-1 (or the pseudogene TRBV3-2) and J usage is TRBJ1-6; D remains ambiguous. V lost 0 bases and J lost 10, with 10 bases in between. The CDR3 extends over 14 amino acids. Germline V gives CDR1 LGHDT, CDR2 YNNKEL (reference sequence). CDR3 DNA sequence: TGTGCCAGCAGCCAAGACGGAGGAGGGTCACCCCTCCACTTT. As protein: CASSQDGGGSPLHF.

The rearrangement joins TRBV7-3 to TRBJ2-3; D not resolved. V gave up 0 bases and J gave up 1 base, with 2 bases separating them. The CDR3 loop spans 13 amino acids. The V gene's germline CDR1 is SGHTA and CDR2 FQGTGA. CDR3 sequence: CASSLTGTDTQYF. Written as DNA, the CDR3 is TGTGCCAGCAGCTTAACTGGCACAGATACGCAGTATTTT.

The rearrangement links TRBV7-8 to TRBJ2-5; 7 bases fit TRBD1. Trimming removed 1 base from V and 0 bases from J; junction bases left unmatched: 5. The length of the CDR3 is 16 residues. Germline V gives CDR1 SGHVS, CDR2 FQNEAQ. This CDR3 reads CASSLVPQGNQETQYF. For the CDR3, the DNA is TGTGCCAGCAGCTTAGTACCACAGGGGAACCAAGAGACCCAGTACTTC.

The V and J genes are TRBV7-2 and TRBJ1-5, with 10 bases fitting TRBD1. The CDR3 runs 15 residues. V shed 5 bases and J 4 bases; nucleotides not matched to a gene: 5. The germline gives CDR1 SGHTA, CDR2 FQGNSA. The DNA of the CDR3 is TGTGCCAGCAGCCCCGGGACAGGGGAAAATCAGCCCCAGCATTTT. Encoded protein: CASSPGTGENQPQHF.